This passage covers 32 T cell receptor beta chains from one sample sequenced in a study of shared clonotypes between healthy human individuals (dated by TCRdb to between 2020 and 2021). Receptors were amplified or captured by the immunoSEQ multiplex PCR assay. TCRdb mirrors the immuneACCESS table, restricted to in-frame sequences. Some clones are absent from its copies; in checked studies, under half trace to an unresolved V gene, and the reason for the others is unknown. The sample yields roughly 810,000 clones; 90% to 98% were counted once. Roughly 0.23% of the sample lies in the top ten. CD8 naive samples were CD45RO-negative cells positively selected for CCR7, giving a CD45RA+CCR7+ population that excluded TemRA cells. The sequenced sample was naive CD8+ T cells sorted from blood. The cell subset or site label, as the study defines it: CD45RA+CCR7+. Source of these receptors: a man aged 30 to 45 in good health.

This sequence joins TRBV7-9 and TRBJ1-1, with no clear D. V was pared by 4 bases and J by 0 bases, with 18 bases between. Germline V gives CDR1 SEHNR, CDR2 FQNEAQ (reference sequence). The CDR3 is 17 amino acids. For the CDR3, the DNA is TGTGCCAGCAGCTCCAGCGACATCAGACGCATGAACACTGAAGCTTTCTTT. It yields the protein CASSSSDIRRMNTEAFF. Filled out from reference TRBV7-9 and TRBJ1-1, the complete variable domain reads DTGVSQNPRHKITKRGQNVTFRCDPISEHNRLYWYRQTLGQGPEFLTYFQNEAQLEKSRLLSDRFSAERPKGSFSTLEIQRTEQGDSAMYLCASSSSDIRRMNTEAFFGQGTRLTVV.

The chain links TRBV5-6 to TRBJ2-7; D perhaps matches TRBD2 (6 bases). V lost 4 bases to trimming and J lost 8 bases, with 22 bases between them. This CDR3 has 15 amino acids. Germline lookup yields CDR1 SGHDT and CDR2 YYEEEE. Written as DNA, the CDR3 is TGTGCCAGCAGCCTTAGGGCGGGAACCTTGGGGAAGCAGTACTTC. This encodes CASSLRAGTLGKQYF.

The CDR3 DNA sequence: TGTGCCAGCGGTTTCGAGCAGTTCTTC. Translating gives CASGFEQFF. This chain connects TRBV9 to TRBJ2-1; no definite D call. V lost 7 bases and J lost 10, with 6 bases in between. Per the germline V gene, CDR1 is SGDLS and CDR2 is YYNGEE. The CDR3 totals 9 residues.

The chain couples TRBV27 to TRBJ2-3, with a weak D call TRBD2 (6 bases). CDR1 is MNHEY, CDR2 SMNVEV, per germline (reference sequence). V was cut by 1 base and J by 1 base, with 9 bases left in between. The CDR3 contains 15 residues. The CDR3 reads CASSLLGGGTDTQYF. The CDR3 nucleotides are TGTGCCAGCAGTTTATTGGGGGGAGGCACAGATACGCAGTATTTT.

The V and J genes are TRBV5-1 and TRBJ2-7, with 7 bases fitting TRBD2. Germline loops: CDR1 SGHRS, CDR2 YFSETQ. Germline trimming cut 0 bases from V and 3 bases from J; bases unmatched to any gene: 9. This CDR3 comprises 16 residues. The chain's CDR3 is CASSLVSVAGFYEQYF. CDR3 DNA: TGCGCCAGCAGCTTGGTTTCGGTAGCGGGTTTCTACGAGCAGTACTTC.

V and J are TRBV19 and TRBJ2-3; TRBD1 matches 9 bases. CDR1 and CDR2 from the germline V gene are LNHDA and SQIVND (reference sequence). Unmatched junction bases numbered 10, after V lost 11 bases and J lost 4 bases. The CDR3 totals 14 residues. CDR3 in amino acids: CASREWTGADTQYF. The CDR3 DNA is TGTGCCTCACGTGAGTGGACAGGGGCAGATACGCAGTATTTT.

The chain joins TRBV27 to TRBJ1-4; D is undetermined. CDR1 is MNHEY, CDR2 SMNVEV, per germline (reference sequence). The CDR3 spans 15 residues. Trimming stripped 7 bases from V and 7 bases from J, with 19 bases between. The CDR3 nucleotides are TGTGCCAGCAAGTCGTCGAAGAGGGCGGGTGAAAAACTGTTTTTT. Translating it yields CASKSSKRAGEKLFF. Complete variable domain (other parts from reference TRBV27 and TRBJ1-4): EAQVTQNPRYLITVTGKKLTVTCSQNMNHEYMSWYRQDPGLGLRQIYYSMNVEVTDKGDVPEGYKVSRKEKRNFPLILESPSPNQTSLYFCASKSSKRAGEKLFFGSGTQLSVL.

This clone was counted once. The chain is built from TRBV7-6 and TRBJ2-3, with no clear D. The CDR3 contains 14 residues. Germline loops: CDR1 SGHVS, CDR2 FNYEAQ. Deletions cut 5 bases from V and 2 bases from J, with 11 bases between. Written as DNA, the CDR3 is TGTGCCAGCAGCCCCTTACTTAACACAGATACGCAGTATTTT. The encoded protein is CASSPLLNTDTQYF.

The chain joins TRBV11-2 to TRBJ2-7, with no clear D. The CDR3 sequence is 16 residues long. Germline CDR1 is SGHAT and CDR2 is FQNNGV. Trimming removed 1 base at V and 3 bases at J, with 16 bases between. CDR3 sequence: CASSLVGSTRFYEQYF. The CDR3 DNA is TGTGCCAGCAGCTTAGTTGGCAGCACAAGGTTCTACGAGCAGTACTTC.

This clone was seen only once. The V gene is TRBV7-2, the J gene TRBJ2-1; tentatively, D is TRBD2 (5 bases). Trimming removed 5 bases at V and 3 bases at J, with 17 bases between. Looked up from germline, CDR1 is SGHTA and CDR2 is FQGNSA. The CDR3 is made up of 16 amino acids. The CDR3: CASSHTLAKDYNEQFF. In DNA form, the CDR3 reads TGTGCCAGCAGCCACACGCTAGCAAAGGACTACAATGAGCAGTTCTTC.

The chain couples TRBV28 to TRBJ2-7, with TRBD2 matching over 14 bases. Germline CDR1 reads MDHEN; CDR2 reads SYDVKM. CDR3 length: 16 amino acids. Trimming removed 5 bases from V and 6 bases from J; junction bases left unmatched: 9. CDR3 sequence: CASSRQGTSGRPEQYF. The CDR3 bases are TGTGCCAGCAGTAGACAGGGGACTAGCGGGAGACCCGAGCAGTACTTC.

The J gene is TRBJ1-1, the V gene TRBV29-1; D ambiguous. With 4 bases removed from V and 1 base from J, the gap between germline ends came to 10 bases. The CDR3 has 13 amino acids. Germline CDR1 is SQVTM and CDR2 is ANQGSEA. The CDR3 reads CSVGRGENTEAFF. The CDR3 DNA is TGCAGCGTTGGTCGGGGTGAGAACACTGAAGCTTTCTTT.

The rearrangement links TRBV9 to TRBJ2-2; 10 nucleotides line up with TRBD2. The CDR3 runs 19 residues. Losses at the gene ends were 3 bases for V and 3 bases for J; bases not matched to a gene: 14. The germline CDR1 and CDR2 sequences are SGDLS and YYNGEE. The CDR3 spells CASSARGTSEGFDTGELFF. The CDR3 coding sequence is TGTGCCAGCAGCGCCCGTGGGACTAGCGAGGGGTTTGACACCGGGGAGCTGTTTTTT.

The chain is built from TRBV5-5 and TRBJ1-1; possible D gene TRBD1, 5 bases. This CDR3 is built from 13 residues. Germline CDR1 is SGHKS and CDR2 is YYEKEE (reference sequence). The ends were cut back, 1 base at V and 1 base at J, with 5 bases in the middle. CDR3: CASSLRGNTEAFF. CDR3 nucleotides: TGTGCCAGCAGCTTGAGGGGGAACACTGAAGCTTTCTTT.

The chain carries TRBV29-1 and TRBJ2-3; tentatively, D is TRBD2 (5 bases). The CDR3 contains 16 residues. CDR1 is SQVTM, CDR2 ANQGSEA, per germline. Deletions cut 7 bases from V and 2 bases from J, with 22 bases between. In nucleotides, the CDR3 is TGCAGCGCCGAGAGGGTGGGGTCTACTACCACAGATACGCAGTATTTT. It codes for CSAERVGSTTTDTQYF.

The rearrangement uses TRBV28 and TRBJ1-1; no clear D. Looked up from germline, CDR1 is MDHEN and CDR2 is SYDVKM. The CDR3 spans 13 residues. Trimming cost V 2 bases and J 6 bases, with 10 bases left between them. The CDR3 here is CASSLTRRAEAFF. CDR3 coding DNA: TGTGCCAGCAGTTTAACCCGGCGGGCTGAAGCTTTCTTT.

The gene calls are TRBV7-3 and TRBJ2-2, with a weak D call TRBD2 (6 bases). The CDR3 extends over 16 amino acids. In germline, CDR1 is SGHTA, CDR2 FQGTGA. Trimming took 4 bases from V and 2 from J, leaving 14 bases between them. This CDR3 is CASSSGLGKNTGELFF. CDR3 DNA: TGTGCCAGCAGCTCGGGACTGGGGAAAAACACCGGGGAGCTGTTTTTT.

The table lists this clone with a count of one. V is TRBV7-9 and J is TRBJ2-2, with D hard to call. This CDR3 is 16 amino acids long. Trimming left V 0 bases short and J 1 base short, with 9 bases between. CDR1 and CDR2 (germline): SEHNR, FQNEAQ (reference sequence). The CDR3 region is CASSLALGENTGELFF. CDR3 nucleotide sequence: TGTGCCAGCAGCTTAGCGCTCGGAGAGAACACCGGGGAGCTGTTTTTT.

This chain links TRBV5-8 with TRBJ2-6; D is undetermined. V lost 6 bases and J 0 bases, leaving 13 bases between the germline ends. CDR3 length: 16 amino acids. CDR1 is SGHTS and CDR2 is YDEGEE in the germline V gene. CDR3 bases: TGTGCCAGCACCCCCTTGCCCTCCTCTGGGGCCAACGTCCTGACTTTC. Amino acid sequence: CASTPLPSSGANVLTF.

This chain connects TRBV29-1 to TRBJ2-4, with 7 bases fitting TRBD1. This CDR3 comprises 13 residues. Germline assignment: CDR1 SQVTM and CDR2 ANQGSEA. Losses at the gene ends were 7 bases for V and 2 bases for J; bases not matched to a gene: 5. CDR3 amino acids: CSGKTGTKNIQYF. The CDR3 nucleotides are TGCAGCGGAAAGACAGGGACCAAAAACATTCAGTACTTC. The full variable domain, completed using reference TRBV29-1 and TRBJ2-4, is SAVISQKPSRDICQRGTSLTIQCQVDSQVTMMFWYRQQPGQSLTLIATANQGSEATYESGFVIDKFPISRPNLTFSTLTVSNMSPEDSSIYLCSGKTGTKNIQYFGAGTRLSVL.

The chain links TRBV7-9 to TRBJ2-7; the D gene could be TRBD1 or TRBD2 (5 bases each). Trimming removed 6 bases from V and 0 bases from J, with 18 bases in between. There are 16 residues in the CDR3. In germline, CDR1 is SEHNR, CDR2 FQNEAQ (reference sequence). The CDR3 here is CASRPPGQAVSYEQYF. DNA for the CDR3: TGTGCCAGCAGGCCACCGGGGCAGGCAGTCTCCTACGAGCAGTACTTC.

V usage is TRBV7-9 and J usage is TRBJ2-7, with D uncertain. V gave up 5 bases and J gave up 5 bases, with 22 bases separating them. This CDR3 region has 16 residues. Germline V lookup: CDR1 SEHNR, CDR2 FQNEAQ (reference sequence). This CDR3 reads CASSPPPVRNFHEQYF. CDR3 nucleotide sequence: TGTGCCAGCAGCCCCCCCCCGGTCAGGAACTTCCACGAGCAGTACTTC.

The genes are TRBV11-2 and TRBJ2-5, with D tentatively TRBD2 (5 bases). The CDR3 loop spans 14 amino acids. CDR1 is SGHAT, CDR2 FQNNGV, per germline. Between the trimmed V and J ends, which lost 4 bases and 1 base, there was a span of 10 bases. The CDR3 bases are TGTGCCAGCAGCTACTGGGAGTTCCAAGAGACCCAGTACTTC. Its translation is CASSYWEFQETQYF.

V usage is TRBV14 and J usage is TRBJ2-7; D remains ambiguous. From germline, CDR1 is SGHDN and CDR2 FVKESK. V gave up 4 bases and J gave up 1 base, with 2 bases separating them. CDR3 size: 11 residues. CDR3 protein: CASSRSYEQYF. CDR3 sequence (DNA): TGTGCCAGCAGCCGATCCTACGAGCAGTACTTC.

The chain employs TRBV27 and TRBJ2-7; 11 bases match TRBD2. With V trimmed by 10 bases and J by 4 bases, 9 bases remained unmatched. CDR1 and CDR2 (germline): MNHEY, SMNVEV (reference sequence). The CDR3 is 14 residues long. The CDR3 bases are TGTGCCACCCGGGGGACTAGCGGAGTTTACGAGCAGTACTTC. It codes for CATRGTSGVYEQYF.

J is TRBJ2-7 and V is TRBV27; D ambiguous. Trimming left V 2 bases short and J 0 bases short, with 8 bases between. The CDR3 runs 14 residues. Per germline, CDR1 MNHEY and CDR2 SMNVEV (reference sequence). The CDR3: CASSLIGYSYEQYF. In DNA form, the CDR3 reads TGTGCCAGCAGTTTAATAGGTTACTCCTACGAGCAGTACTTC.

The chain couples TRBV19 to TRBJ2-6; D is unclear. Germline CDR1 is LNHDA and CDR2 is SQIVND (reference sequence). The CDR3 has 15 residues. V lost 10 bases to trimming and J lost 0 bases, with 13 bases between them. The CDR3 protein is CATNPKGSGANVLTF. As DNA, the CDR3 is TGTGCCACCAATCCCAAGGGCTCTGGGGCCAACGTCCTGACTTTC.

The V call is TRBV28, the J call TRBJ2-1, with D perhaps being TRBD1 or TRBD2 (6 bases each). This CDR3 has 12 amino acids. In germline, CDR1 is MDHEN, CDR2 SYDVKM. V lost 9 bases to trimming and J lost 9 bases, with 15 bases between them. The CDR3 nucleotides read TGTGCCAGTTCGTATGGAGGGGGTGAGCAGTTCTTC. It is translated as CASSYGGGEQFF. Based on the CDR3 plus reference TRBV28 and TRBJ2-1, the full variable domain is DVKVTQSSRYLVKRTGEKVFLECVQDMDHENMFWYRQDPGLGLRLIYFSYDVKMKEKGDIPEGYSVSREKKERFSLILESASTNQTSMYLCASSYGGGEQFFGPGTRLTVL.

The chain is built from TRBV28 and TRBJ2-7; either TRBD1 or TRBD2 may supply D (5 bases each). The CDR3 has 11 amino acids. Trimming removed 7 bases from V and 4 bases from J, with 8 bases in between. Per germline, CDR1 MDHEN and CDR2 SYDVKM. The CDR3 DNA follows: TGTGCCAGCACGGGACGGTACGAGCAGTACTTC. This sequence encodes CASTGRYEQYF.

The rearrangement uses TRBV6-1 and TRBJ2-1; possibly TRBD1 or TRBD2 for D (5 bases each). Germline V gene data show CDR1 as MNHNS and CDR2 as SASEGT. The CDR3 totals 14 residues. Trimming removed 6 bases at V and 7 bases at J, with 16 bases between. CDR3 coding DNA: TGTGCCAGCAGGACTCGCCTCGGGACGAATGAGCAGTTCTTC. Residues: CASRTRLGTNEQFF.

This clone was observed once. This chain joins TRBV5-1 and TRBJ2-7; 13 nucleotides match TRBD2. The CDR3 spans 19 residues. Trimming took 3 bases from V and 7 from J; bases not matched to a gene: 19. Germline V gives CDR1 SGHRS, CDR2 YFSETQ. The CDR3 is CASSSQLAGGPSGWHEQYF. The CDR3 region has the DNA TGCGCCAGCAGCTCCCAACTAGCGGGAGGGCCCTCCGGATGGCATGAGCAGTACTTC.

V and J are TRBV30 and TRBJ2-3; 10 bases line up with TRBD2. The V gene end was trimmed by 4 bases and the J gene end by 2 bases; junction bases not matched to a gene: 12. Germline V CDR1 and CDR2: GTSNPN, SVGIG (reference sequence). The CDR3 covers 17 residues. CDR3 DNA: TGTGCCTGGATAGGTCCGGGACTAGCGAGCGTCACAGATACGCAGTATTTT. Translation: CAWIGPGLASVTDTQYF. The entire variable domain, with the rest obtained from reference TRBV30 and TRBJ2-3, is as follows: SQTIHQWPATLVQPVGSPLSLECTVEGTSNPNLYWYRQAAGRGLQLLFYSVGIGQISSEVPQNLSASRPQDRQFILSSKKLLLSDSGFYLCAWIGPGLASVTDTQYFGPGTRLTVL.